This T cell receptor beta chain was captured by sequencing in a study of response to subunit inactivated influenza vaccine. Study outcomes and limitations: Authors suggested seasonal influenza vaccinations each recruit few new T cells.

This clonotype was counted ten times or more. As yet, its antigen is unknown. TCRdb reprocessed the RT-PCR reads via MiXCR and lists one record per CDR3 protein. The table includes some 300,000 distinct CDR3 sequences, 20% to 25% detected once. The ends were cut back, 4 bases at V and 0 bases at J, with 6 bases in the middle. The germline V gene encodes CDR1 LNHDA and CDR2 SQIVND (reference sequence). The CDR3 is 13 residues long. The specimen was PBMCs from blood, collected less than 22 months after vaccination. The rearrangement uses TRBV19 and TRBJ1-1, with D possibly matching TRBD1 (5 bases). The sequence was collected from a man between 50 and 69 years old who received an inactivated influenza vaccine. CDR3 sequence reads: CASSNRMNTEAFF. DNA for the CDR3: TGTGCCAGTAGTAACAGGATGAACACTGAAGCTTTCTTT.